A selection of T cell receptor beta chains follows, all from one sample in a study of Ad26.COV2.S vaccination and SARS-CoV-2 variants. Some clones are missing from TCRdb's copy, which holds only in-frame ones; the method was immunoSEQ multiplex PCR. This sample has fewer than 400,000 clones, with approximately 86% found just once. The source material was peripheral blood, sampled in a trial of Ad26.COV2.S vaccine versus placebo. The receptor source for this set is a person between 18 and 59 years old who received the Ad26.COV2.S COVID-19 vaccine or a placebo. The CDR3 runs from the conserved cysteine through the conserved F or W. Fields, in order: V gene, J gene, clone size, D gene, CDR3 protein, CDR3 DNA. A D gene is named only where the DNA matches it firmly. A row's size may be missing; if present it is once, few, many or a size class.

>TRBV9|TRBJ2-5|NA|NA
CASSVWASGQETQYF
TGTGCCAGCAGCGTATGGGCGAGCGGACAAGAGACCCAGTACTTC
>TRBV21-1|TRBJ2-2|NA|NA
CASSKVDPGELFF
TGTGCCAGCAGCAAAGTGGATCCCGGGGAGCTGTTTTTT
>TRBV5-6|TRBJ2-1|NA|TRBD2
CASSLLAGGGNEQFF
TGTGCCAGCAGCTTGTTAGCGGGTGGGGGGAATGAGCAGTTCTTC
>TRBV7-2|TRBJ2-3|NA|TRBD2
CASSFRAGEIDTQYF
TGTGCCAGCAGCTTTCGGGCGGGGGAGATAGATACGCAGTATTTT
>TRBV19|TRBJ2-2|NA|NA
CASRIRGPNTGELFF
TGTGCCAGTAGAATCAGGGGTCCGAACACCGGGGAGCTGTTTTTT
>TRBV2|TRBJ1-6|NA|NA
CASSEGSGDNSPLHF
TGTGCCAGCAGTGAAGGGTCAGGAGATAATTCACCCCTCCACTTT
>TRBV28|TRBJ1-2|NA|TRBD1
CASSLNQQGYGYTF
TGTGCCAGCAGTTTAAATCAACAGGGGTATGGCTACACCTTC
>TRBV7-9|TRBJ1-6|NA|NA
CASSGAAYNSPLHF
TGTGCCAGCAGTGGGGCGGCCTATAATTCACCCCTCCACTTT
>TRBV6-5|TRBJ1-3|NA|NA
CASSEWPSGNTIYF
TGTGCCAGCAGCGAGTGGCCCTCTGGAAACACCATATATTTT
>TRBV30|TRBJ1-1|NA|NA
CAWRGFSYTEAFF
TGTGCCTGGAGGGGATTCTCTTACACTGAAGCTTTCTTT
>TRBV9|TRBJ2-1|NA|NA
CASSVVQGGFSEQFF
TGTGCCAGCAGCGTAGTCCAGGGAGGTTTTAGTGAGCAGTTCTTC
>TRBV6-5|TRBJ2-7|NA|TRBD2
CASSYTGGLDYEQYF
TGTGCCAGCAGTTACACGGGGGGGTTAGACTACGAGCAGTACTTC
>TRBV4-2|TRBJ2-3|NA|TRBD2
CASSQDIAGATTDTQYF
TGTGCCAGCAGCCAAGATATAGCGGGGGCGACCACAGATACGCAGTATTTT
>TRBV5-4|TRBJ2-7|once|NA
CASSFSGVSYEQYF
TGTGCCAGCAGCTTCTCAGGGGTCTCCTACGAGCAGTACTTC
>TRBV9|TRBJ2-3|NA|TRBD2
CASSVARGGLTDTQYF
TGTGCCAGCAGCGTAGCGCGGGGGGGCTTAACAGATACGCAGTATTTT
>TRBV28|TRBJ1-5|NA|NA
CASSSRWEPQHF
TGTGCCAGCAGCTCCAGATGGGAGCCCCAGCATTTT
>TRBV19|TRBJ1-4|NA|NA
CASSIATNEKLFF
TGTGCCAGTAGTATAGCAACTAATGAAAAACTGTTTTTT
>TRBV3-1/TRBV3-2|TRBJ1-4|few|NA
CASSQDRASGEKLFF
TGTGCCAGCAGCCAAGATCGGGCTAGCGGTGAAAAACTGTTTTTT
>TRBV6-4|TRBJ2-1|NA|TRBD1
CARYLRDRDGNEQFF
TGTGCCAGATACCTACGTGACAGGGATGGCAATGAGCAGTTCTTC